Sequencing of this T cell receptor beta chain was carried out in a study of PD-L1 blockade in urothelial cancer. Study details: Earlier, patients had received 0 to 3 chemotherapy regimens. Among blood samples, the median T cell count was approximately 140,000. General observations from the study: Improved survival was predicted by pretreatment blood TCR clonality below the median.

Time point reported: peripheral blood 6 weeks after treatment start. Germline V lookup: CDR1 MNHEY, CDR2 SMNVEV (reference sequence). V trimming: 5 bases; J trimming: 0 bases; junction bases outside the gene matches: 12. This CDR3 is 17 amino acids long. As regards this clone: Its antigen is unidentified.

TCRdb's table, derived via immunoSEQ multiplex PCR, lists solely in-frame clones and lacks some. The sample consists of around 100,000 clones, approximately 89% of them appearing once. The clonotype was recovered from a man aged 60 to 75 with urothelial cancer. The input for sequencing was PBMCs, taken around atezolizumab (anti-PD-L1) treatment. The chain uses TRBV27 and TRBJ2-7; 8 positions match TRBD1. The CDR3 DNA sequence: TGTGCCAGCAGTCTCGGGTACCCCGGGACAGGCTCCTACGAGCAGTACTTC. This gives the protein CASSLGYPGTGSYEQYF.